This passage covers 26 T cell receptor beta chains from one sample sequenced in a study of OX40 agonist ivuxolimab in advanced cancers. Repertoires were generated with immunoSEQ multiplex PCR, while TCRdb's copy carries only in-frame clones and drops some. The table has 75,000 to 90,000 clones, approximately 84% seen once. This specimen was CD4+ or CD8+ T cells sorted from blood, taken in a trial of the OX40 agonist ivuxolimab. Receptors originate from an adult with an advanced solid tumor such as melanoma, head and neck, liver or kidney cancer.

The rearrangement uses TRBV6-4 and TRBJ2-6, with 8 bases that match TRBD2. The trim removed 0 bases at V and 4 bases at J, leaving 5 bases unmatched. The germline V gene encodes CDR1 MRHNA and CDR2 SNTAGT. This CDR3 has 17 residues. The CDR3 reads CASSDSAGGSGANVLTF. The CDR3 nucleotides read TGTGCCAGCAGTGACTCTGCGGGGGGTTCCGGGGCCAACGTCCTGACTTTC.

V is TRBV5-4 and J is TRBJ2-5, with 11 bases identical to TRBD2. CDR3 length: 15 residues. Germline lookup yields CDR1 SGHNT and CDR2 YYREEE (reference sequence). The ends lost 1 base at V and 4 bases at J; junction bases unmatched: 3. CDR3: CASSLRLAGGETQYF. DNA of the CDR3: TGTGCCAGCAGCTTGCGGCTAGCGGGGGGAGAGACCCAGTACTTC.

This rearrangement joins TRBV21-1 to TRBJ1-2; TRBD1, the table's D call, lacks a check against the DNA. TRBV21-1 is noted as a pseudogene. The CDR3 contains 17 residues. The CDR3 reads CASSKASTADNNYGYTF. The CDR3 nucleotides read TGTGCCAGCAGCAAAGCCTCGACAGCTGATAATAACTATGGCTACACCTTC.

The rearrangement uses TRBV19 and TRBJ2-2; possibly TRBD2 for D (5 bases). There are 16 residues in the CDR3. Between the trimmed V and J ends, which lost 5 bases and 1 base, there was a span of 14 bases. Germline V gene data show CDR1 as LNHDA and CDR2 as SQIVND (reference sequence). The CDR3 DNA reads TGTGCCAGTAGTCCCGGACTGTCCCGGAACACCGGGGAGCTGTTTTTT. Translated: CASSPGLSRNTGELFF.

J is TRBJ2-1 and V is TRBV27, with unresolved D. V was trimmed by 7 bases and J by 3 bases, leaving 10 bases between them. Germline loops: CDR1 MNHEY, CDR2 SMNVEV (reference sequence). The CDR3 totals 13 residues. The CDR3 DNA follows: TGTGCCAGCACTAGACCGGGCTACAATGAGCAGTTCTTC. Its translation is CASTRPGYNEQFF.

The chain is built from TRBV7-9 and TRBJ2-5; 7 bases match TRBD1. The CDR3 covers 15 residues. Germline values: CDR1 SEHNR, CDR2 FQNEAQ (reference sequence). V lost 5 bases and J lost 6; bases outside the gene matches: 12. CDR3 in amino acids: CASSPIGGPGKTQYF. The CDR3 DNA sequence: TGTGCCAGCAGCCCCATAGGGGGCCCAGGGAAGACCCAGTACTTC.

The chain uses TRBV7-9 and TRBJ2-3; D is perhaps TRBD1 or TRBD2 (7 bases each). CDR3 length: 15 amino acids. Germline assignment: CDR1 SEHNR and CDR2 FQNEAQ (reference sequence). V lost 3 bases and J lost 4, with 14 bases in between. This CDR3 is CASSFQGGPSDTQYF. CDR3 nucleotides: TGTGCCAGCAGCTTTCAGGGGGGGCCTTCAGATACGCAGTATTTT.

The gene calls are TRBV7-2 and TRBJ1-3; 7 nucleotides agree with TRBD1. The germline V gene has CDR1 SGHTA and CDR2 FQGNSA. The trim removed 6 bases at V and 4 bases at J, leaving 9 bases unmatched. This CDR3 is built from 15 residues. The CDR3 DNA reads TGTGCCAGCAGTCCCGGGAGGGGGCGGGGAAACACCATATATTTT. Its translation: CASSPGRGRGNTIYF.

This clone has just one count. The chain combines TRBV7-6 with TRBJ2-1; D is uncertain. This CDR3 is 11 amino acids long. The V gene's germline CDR1 is SGHVS and CDR2 FNYEAQ. V was pared by 5 bases and J by 10 bases, with 9 bases between. In DNA, the CDR3 is TGTGCCAGCAGCCACATCAGCGAGCAGTTCTTC. The encoded protein is CASSHISEQFF.

This chain connects TRBV9 to TRBJ1-1; TRBD1 is a possible D gene (6 bases). Germline V CDR1 and CDR2: SGDLS, YYNGEE. CDR3 size: 14 residues. The V end was cut by 4 bases, the J end by 6 bases, with 16 bases between. CDR3: CASSPRGRGAEAFF. DNA of the CDR3: TGTGCCAGCAGCCCACGGGGCAGGGGCGCTGAAGCTTTCTTT.

The rearrangement joins TRBV5-1 to TRBJ2-7, with TRBD1 matching 9 bases. V was clipped by 2 bases and J by 6 bases; unmatched bases: 6. CDR3 length equals 14 residues. The V gene's germline CDR1 is SGHRS and CDR2 YFSETQ. In nucleotides, the CDR3 is TGCGCCAGCAGCTTCGGGACAGGGTACGGCGAGCAGTACTTC. It translates to CASSFGTGYGEQYF.

This chain joins TRBV5-8 and TRBJ2-1; 7 bases map to TRBD1. The germline V gene has CDR1 SGHTS and CDR2 YDEGEE. The V segment lost 9 bases and the J segment 3 bases; nucleotides outside the gene matches: 12. The length of the CDR3 is 15 residues. CDR3 coding DNA: TGTGCCAACCTTCAGGCGAGGACAGGCTACAATGAGCAGTTCTTC. This translates into CANLQARTGYNEQFF.

The rearrangement joins TRBV2 to TRBJ1-5; D gene ambiguous. The CDR3 consists of 14 residues. V dropped 3 bases and J dropped 0 bases, with 6 bases sitting between them. The germline V gene has CDR1 SNHLY and CDR2 FYNNEI. The CDR3 DNA is TGTGCCAGCAGTGAGGATATTAGCAATCAGCCCCAGCATTTT. Protein sequence: CASSEDISNQPQHF.

The CDR3 loop reads CASSSHPQDTQYF. As DNA, the CDR3 is TGTGCCAGCAGCTCCCATCCCCAAGATACGCAGTATTTT. This chain connects TRBV7-3 to TRBJ2-3; D gene ambiguous. Germline assignment: CDR1 SGHTA and CDR2 FQGTGA. There are 13 residues in the CDR3. Trimming pared 4 bases from V and 5 bases from J, leaving 10 bases between.

The J gene is TRBJ1-3, the V gene TRBV6-1, with D unresolved. The germline gives CDR1 MNHNS, CDR2 SASEGT. The CDR3 spans 13 residues. The V end lost 7 bases, the J end lost 7 bases, and 14 bases lay between the germline ends. The CDR3 reads CASTRALGNTIYF. The CDR3 DNA reads as TGTGCCAGCACTAGGGCCCTTGGGAACACCATATATTTT.

The V call is TRBV11-3, the J call TRBJ2-7; D is perhaps TRBD1 (6 bases). Germline loops: CDR1 SGHNT, CDR2 YENEEA. The CDR3 runs 13 residues. The V end was cut by 2 bases, the J end by 4 bases, with 9 bases between. CDR3 nucleotide sequence: TGTGCCAGCAGCTTACCCAGGGGATACGAGCAGTACTTC. It specifies CASSLPRGYEQYF.

The rearrangement joins TRBV29-1 to TRBJ2-3; D perhaps matches TRBD1 (6 bases). This CDR3 has 13 amino acids. Germline V gives CDR1 SQVTM, CDR2 ANQGSEA. Deletions cut 7 bases from V and 3 bases from J, with 14 bases between. This CDR3 is CSGTGFGTDTQYF. The CDR3 DNA sequence: TGCAGCGGCACAGGGTTCGGGACAGATACGCAGTATTTT.

The chain couples TRBV6-6 to TRBJ2-3; D remains ambiguous. V was trimmed by 4 bases and J by 0 bases, leaving 2 bases between them. The CDR3 spans 12 residues. From germline, CDR1 is MNHNY and CDR2 SVGAGI (reference sequence). The CDR3 region has the DNA TGTGCCAGCAGTTCCAGCACAGATACGCAGTATTTT. It specifies CASSSSTDTQYF.

The chain recombines TRBV7-9 with TRBJ1-3; weak D call: TRBD1 (5 bases). This CDR3 has 14 residues. CDR1 SEHNR and CDR2 FQNEAQ come from the germline V gene (reference sequence). Between the trimmed V and J ends, which lost 10 bases and 2 bases, there was a span of 15 bases. The CDR3 loop reads CATVGTLAGNTIYF. Here the CDR3 DNA reads TGTGCCACCGTAGGGACGTTAGCTGGAAACACCATATATTTT.

The rearrangement uses TRBV18 and TRBJ1-1; D gene ambiguous. With 2 bases removed from V and 6 bases from J, the gap between germline ends came to 13 bases. The length of the CDR3 is 14 residues. The germline V gene has CDR1 KGHSH and CDR2 LQKENI. The CDR3 nucleotides are TGTGCCAGCTCACCAACCGGGGAGGGCTCTGAAGCTTTCTTT. It specifies CASSPTGEGSEAFF. The complete variable domain, with remaining parts taken from reference TRBV18 and TRBJ1-1, reads NAGVMQNPRHLVRRRGQEARLRCSPMKGHSHVYWYRQLPEEGLKFMVYLQKENIIDESGMPKERFSAEFPKEGPSILRIQQVVRGDSAAYFCASSPTGEGSEAFFGQGTRLTVV.

The chain recombines TRBV5-6 with TRBJ1-2, with D maybe TRBD1 (5 bases). The CDR3 totals 14 residues. V was cut by 3 bases and J by 8 bases, with 17 bases left in between. Germline CDR1 and CDR2: SGHDT and YYEEEE. CDR3 nucleotide sequence: TGTGCCAGCAGCTGGAGGCAGGGCCGCCTCGGCTACACCTTC. The encoded protein is CASSWRQGRLGYTF.

In its sample, this clone was seen once. V usage is TRBV19 and J usage is TRBJ1-2, with 7 positions matching TRBD1. Germline assignment: CDR1 LNHDA and CDR2 SQIVND (reference sequence). Trimming cost V 5 bases and J 5 bases; bases outside gene matches: 8. This CDR3 has 14 residues. The CDR3, as DNA: TGTGCCAGTAGTGCCTACGACAGGGCTTATGGCTACACCTTC. Residues: CASSAYDRAYGYTF.

The chain combines TRBV9 with TRBJ1-5; 9 bases are shared with TRBD1. Germline trimming cut 3 bases from V and 7 bases from J; bases unmatched to any gene: 20. Looked up from germline, CDR1 is SGDLS and CDR2 is YYNGEE. The length of the CDR3 is 19 residues. The CDR3 bases are TGTGCCAGCAGCGCCGGGACAGGGAAAAGGGGGGGGGAGGAACAGCCCCAGCATTTT. Protein product: CASSAGTGKRGGEEQPQHF.

This clone was counted only a few times. V usage is TRBV6-1 and J usage is TRBJ2-1, with 7 nucleotides matching TRBD1. Trimming removed 6 bases from V and 8 bases from J; junction bases left unmatched: 10. CDR3 size: 14 residues. Germline CDR1 reads MNHNS; CDR2 reads SASEGT. The CDR3 protein is CASSLTGLGDEQFF. DNA for the CDR3: TGTGCCAGCAGCCTGACAGGGTTGGGCGATGAGCAGTTCTTC.

The chain carries TRBV6-1 and TRBJ1-2; TRBD1 agrees at 10 bases. CDR3 length: 14 residues. V was clipped by 4 bases and J by 5 bases; unmatched bases: 4. Germline CDR1 MNHNS, CDR2 SASEGT. CDR3 region: CASSGQGAGYGYTF. The CDR3 nucleotides read TGTGCCAGCAGTGGACAGGGGGCTGGTTATGGCTACACCTTC.

The gene calls are TRBV6-1 and TRBJ2-1; TRBD2 matches at 8 bases. This CDR3 is 17 amino acids long. V shed 3 bases and J 6 bases; nucleotides not matched to a gene: 13. Germline CDR1 MNHNS, CDR2 SASEGT. CDR3 loop: CASSDTLSGSLRNEQFF. CDR3 bases: TGTGCCAGCAGTGATACTCTAAGCGGGAGTCTGCGCAATGAGCAGTTCTTC.